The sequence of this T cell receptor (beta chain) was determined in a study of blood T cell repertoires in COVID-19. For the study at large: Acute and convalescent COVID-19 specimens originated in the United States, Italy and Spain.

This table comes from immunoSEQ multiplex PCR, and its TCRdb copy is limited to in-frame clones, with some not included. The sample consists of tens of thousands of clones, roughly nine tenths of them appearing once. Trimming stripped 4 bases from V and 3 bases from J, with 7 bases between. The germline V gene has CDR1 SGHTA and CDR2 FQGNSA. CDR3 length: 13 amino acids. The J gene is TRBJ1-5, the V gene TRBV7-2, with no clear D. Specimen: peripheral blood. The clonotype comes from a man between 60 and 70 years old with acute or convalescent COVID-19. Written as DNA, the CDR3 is TGTGCCAGCAGCTCCTGGCCCAATCAGCCCCAGCATTTT. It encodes CASSSWPNQPQHF.